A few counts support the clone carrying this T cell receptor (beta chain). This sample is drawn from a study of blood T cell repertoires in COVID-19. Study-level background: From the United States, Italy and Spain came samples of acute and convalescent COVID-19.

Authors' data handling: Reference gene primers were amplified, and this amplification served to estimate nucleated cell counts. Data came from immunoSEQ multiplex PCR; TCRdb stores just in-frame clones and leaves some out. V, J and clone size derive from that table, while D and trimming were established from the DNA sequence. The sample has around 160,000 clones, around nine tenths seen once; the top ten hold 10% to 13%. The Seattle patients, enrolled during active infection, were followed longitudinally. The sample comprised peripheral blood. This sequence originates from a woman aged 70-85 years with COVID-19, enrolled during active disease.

CDR3 in amino acids: CASSVSRGNTEAFF. CDR3 DNA sequence: TGTGCCAGCAGTGTCTCACGAGGGAACACTGAAGCTTTCTTT. V gene TRBV28 combines with J gene TRBJ1-1, with D unresolved. The CDR3 extends over 14 amino acids. V was pared by 5 bases and J by 1 base, with 11 bases between. Germline assignment: CDR1 MDHEN and CDR2 SYDVKM.